The rows below give T cell receptor beta chains drawn from one sample of a study of blood T cell repertoires in COVID-19. Profiled with immunoSEQ multiplex PCR; TCRdb holds only in-frame clones, not every one. The sample comprises about 190,000 clones, roughly 78% of which are singletons, and 2.5% to 3.5% rests with the top ten. Sequenced material: peripheral blood. These receptors all come from a woman of 80 years or more with active or convalescent COVID-19. The CDR3 runs from the conserved cysteine through the conserved F or W. D genes are given only for firm matches.

D gene: -
J gene: TRBJ2-7
V gene: TRBV29-1
CDR3 length: 12
CDR3 protein: CSVDRQGYEQYF

D gene: -
J gene: TRBJ1-1
V gene: TRBV6-6
CDR3 length: 11
CDR3 protein: CASSFRTEAFF

D gene: TRBD1
J gene: TRBJ2-2
V gene: TRBV7-2
CDR3 length: 15
CDR3 protein: CASSQDRVNTGELFF

D gene: TRBD1
J gene: TRBJ1-5
V gene: TRBV19
CDR3 length: 15
CDR3 protein: CASSIGQGADQPQHF

D gene: TRBD2
J gene: TRBJ2-3
V gene: TRBV9
CDR3 length: 16
CDR3 protein: CASSGFSGAYTDTQYF

D gene: -
J gene: TRBJ2-2
V gene: TRBV29-1
CDR3 length: 14
CDR3 protein: CSVEVPGRTGELFF

D gene: TRBD1
J gene: TRBJ1-3
V gene: TRBV7-9
CDR3 length: 17
CDR3 protein: CASSLERGGASGNTIYF

D gene: -
J gene: TRBJ2-7
V gene: TRBV6-5
CDR3 length: 14
CDR3 protein: CASSTTTDPYEQYF

D gene: -
J gene: TRBJ2-1
V gene: TRBV19
CDR3 length: 15
CDR3 protein: CASNLQGISYNEQFF

D gene: TRBD1
J gene: TRBJ1-4
V gene: TRBV6-6
CDR3 length: 15
CDR3 protein: CASSYSGQGAEKLFF

D gene: TRBD2
J gene: TRBJ2-1
V gene: TRBV11-2
CDR3 length: 17
CDR3 protein: CASTQEGTSGGYNEQFF

D gene: TRBD2
J gene: TRBJ2-3
V gene: TRBV4-1
CDR3 length: 17
CDR3 protein: CASSQDGLAGVIDTQYF

D gene: -
J gene: TRBJ1-1
V gene: TRBV7-9
CDR3 length: 13
CDR3 protein: CASSLHMNTEAFF

D gene: -
J gene: TRBJ1-2
V gene: TRBV28
CDR3 length: 13
CDR3 protein: CATHPGRLYGYTF

D gene: TRBD2
J gene: TRBJ2-3
V gene: TRBV5-1
CDR3 length: 17
CDR3 protein: CASSAGLAGGPKDTQYF

D gene: -
J gene: TRBJ2-2
V gene: TRBV7-6
CDR3 length: 15
CDR3 protein: CASSSGEINTGELFF

D gene: -
J gene: TRBJ1-2
V gene: TRBV5-8
CDR3 length: 15
CDR3 protein: CASSIQQGTNYGYTF

D gene: -
J gene: TRBJ2-4
V gene: TRBV28
CDR3 length: 15
CDR3 protein: CASSSPPGGGNIQYF

D gene: -
J gene: TRBJ2-3
V gene: TRBV19
CDR3 length: 12
CDR3 protein: CASSTGVDTQYF

D gene: -
J gene: TRBJ2-2
V gene: TRBV7-3
CDR3 length: 14
CDR3 protein: CASSPHQTTGELFF

D gene: -
J gene: TRBJ1-6
V gene: TRBV14
CDR3 length: 21
CDR3 protein: CASSQHTNRDTFYSYNSPLHF

D gene: -
J gene: TRBJ2-3
V gene: TRBV27
CDR3 length: 13
CDR3 protein: CASRWEDYHTQYF

D gene: TRBD2
J gene: TRBJ2-7
V gene: TRBV7-3
CDR3 length: 16
CDR3 protein: CASSQAGGRLPYEQYF

D gene: TRBD2
J gene: TRBJ2-3
V gene: TRBV7-8
CDR3 length: 14
CDR3 protein: CASSLLTPGLVPYF

D gene: -
J gene: TRBJ2-7
V gene: TRBV2
CDR3 length: 10
CDR3 protein: CASSEAEQYF

D gene: -
J gene: TRBJ1-1
V gene: TRBV5-6
CDR3 length: 13
CDR3 protein: CATQSGGYTEAFF

D gene: -
J gene: TRBJ1-6
V gene: TRBV4-1
CDR3 length: 15
CDR3 protein: CASSVQGRQNSPLHF

D gene: -
J gene: TRBJ1-6
V gene: TRBV7-2
CDR3 length: 12
CDR3 protein: CASSPRGEALHF

D gene: -
J gene: TRBJ2-5
V gene: TRBV3-1/TRBV3-2
CDR3 length: 15
CDR3 protein: CASSQGTSPQETQYF

D gene: -
J gene: TRBJ2-2
V gene: TRBV7-2
CDR3 length: 17
CDR3 protein: CASSLELLALNTGELFF

D gene: -
J gene: TRBJ1-5
V gene: TRBV27
CDR3 length: 14
CDR3 protein: CASRSGAINQPQHF

D gene: -
J gene: TRBJ1-1
V gene: TRBV7-6
CDR3 length: 14
CDR3 protein: CASSLAPGFSEAFF

D gene: -
J gene: TRBJ1-2
V gene: TRBV3-1/TRBV3-2
CDR3 length: 17
CDR3 protein: CASSLDTYREVWDGYTF

D gene: -
J gene: TRBJ1-2
V gene: TRBV12-3/TRBV12-4
CDR3 length: 13
CDR3 protein: CASSLQRDYGYTF

D gene: TRBD1
J gene: TRBJ2-7
V gene: TRBV6-2/TRBV6-3
CDR3 length: 14
CDR3 protein: CASSYRDRYNEQYF

D gene: TRBD1
J gene: TRBJ2-5
V gene: TRBV9
CDR3 length: 15
CDR3 protein: CASSVARGLRETQYF

D gene: TRBD1
J gene: TRBJ2-6
V gene: TRBV29-1
CDR3 length: 18
CDR3 protein: CSVGLGGQGFSGANVLTF

D gene: TRBD2
J gene: TRBJ2-5
V gene: TRBV6-5
CDR3 length: 13
CDR3 protein: CASTSPGGETQYF

D gene: -
J gene: TRBJ1-3
V gene: TRBV6-5
CDR3 length: 15
CDR3 protein: CASSYSGPGGNTIYF

D gene: TRBD2
J gene: TRBJ2-3
V gene: TRBV24-1
CDR3 length: 15
CDR3 protein: CATRPGGPTPDTQYF

D gene: TRBD2
J gene: TRBJ2-2
V gene: TRBV7-3
CDR3 length: 17
CDR3 protein: CASSLSLSGGYTGELFF

D gene: -
J gene: TRBJ2-1
V gene: TRBV7-8
CDR3 length: 12
CDR3 protein: CASSPSGLEQFF

D gene: TRBD2
J gene: TRBJ2-3
V gene: TRBV7-2
CDR3 length: 17
CDR3 protein: CASSLDLSGGVHDTQYF

D gene: -
J gene: TRBJ2-7
V gene: TRBV5-4
CDR3 length: 11
CDR3 protein: CASSLYYEQYF

D gene: -
J gene: TRBJ1-5
V gene: TRBV28
CDR3 length: 13
CDR3 protein: CASSGIQDQPQHF

D gene: TRBD1
J gene: TRBJ1-2
V gene: TRBV7-9
CDR3 length: 15
CDR3 protein: CASSPHRDRDYGYTF

D gene: -
J gene: TRBJ1-2
V gene: TRBV7-2
CDR3 length: 14
CDR3 protein: CASSLKQGSEGYTF

D gene: -
J gene: TRBJ2-3
V gene: TRBV5-1
CDR3 length: 17
CDR3 protein: CASSLAGLSTSTDTQYF

D gene: -
J gene: TRBJ1-5
V gene: TRBV7-6
CDR3 length: 15
CDR3 protein: CASSLERGSNQPQHF

D gene: TRBD1
J gene: TRBJ1-1
V gene: TRBV20-1
CDR3 length: 11
CDR3 protein: CSAGTGVEAFF

D gene: -
J gene: TRBJ1-6
V gene: TRBV5-6
CDR3 length: 14
CDR3 protein: CASSSGQSNSPLHF

D gene: -
J gene: TRBJ1-2
V gene: TRBV6-5
CDR3 length: 11
CDR3 protein: CARRGGALNTF

D gene: TRBD1
J gene: TRBJ1-1
V gene: TRBV6-6
CDR3 length: 16
CDR3 protein: CASSSRGQGWNTEAFF